At least ten counts were recorded for the clone carrying this TCR beta chain. What it recognizes is unknown. This sample is drawn from a study of early T cells in non-severe SARS-CoV-2 infection. Overall study context: Whole-blood bulk RNA, unsorted, was sequenced, and chains were unpaired. Overall study results and limits: Using VDJdb, the matching emphasized anti-spike CD8 responses while missing private and CD4 specificities.

Individual cDNA molecules were tagged with unique molecular identifiers, the study reported. MiXCR, run by TCRdb on the 5' RACE reads, gives a single entry per CDR3 protein. The profile shows about 35,000 distinct CDR3 sequences, 6.3% of them singletons. V gave up 5 bases and J gave up 2 bases, with 7 bases separating them. This CDR3 spans 12 amino acids. CDR1 is DFQATT, CDR2 SNEGSKA, per germline (reference sequence). Sample: whole blood. The J gene is TRBJ1-5, the V gene TRBV20-1, with D uncertain. This TCR was sampled from an adult who was a healthcare worker with PCR-confirmed SARS-CoV-2 infection or an uninfected control (not recorded which). CDR3 protein: CSAPDGNQPQHF. The CDR3 DNA sequence: TGCAGTGCTCCCGATGGCAATCAGCCCCAGCATTTT.